These 29 T cell receptor beta chains were all obtained from the same sample, sequenced in a study of OX40 agonist ivuxolimab in advanced cancers. The table came from immunoSEQ multiplex PCR; TCRdb's copy has only in-frame clones and leaves some out. Of roughly 60,000 clones detected, 91% appear once; the ten largest clones hold roughly 13%. The input for sequencing was CD4+ or CD8+ T cells sorted from blood, taken in a trial of the OX40 agonist ivuxolimab. The receptors were gathered from an adult with an advanced solid tumor such as melanoma, head and neck, liver or kidney cancer.

The V and J genes are TRBV9 and TRBJ2-1; 13 nucleotides line up with TRBD2. The junction had 6 bases not matched to a gene; V was cut back by 1 base and J by 8 bases. The CDR3 is 16 amino acids. CDR1 is SGDLS, CDR2 YYNGEE, per germline. The CDR3, as DNA: TGTGCCAGCAGCGTAAGATCCGGACTAGCGGGAGATGAGCAGTTCTTC. This codes for CASSVRSGLAGDEQFF.

The rearrangement uses TRBV28 and TRBJ2-7, with TRBD2 identical over 9 bases. The CDR3 totals 13 residues. V gave up 2 bases and J gave up 4 bases; unmatched junction bases: 0. Looked up from germline, CDR1 is MDHEN and CDR2 is SYDVKM. The CDR3: CASSLLAGYEQYF. The CDR3 nucleotides read TGTGCCAGCAGTTTACTAGCGGGGTACGAGCAGTACTTC.

This sequence joins TRBV19 and TRBJ2-7; D is perhaps TRBD2 (5 bases). V shed 0 bases and J shed 4 bases, with 10 bases lying between them. The CDR3 covers 14 residues. Germline CDR1 is LNHDA and CDR2 is SQIVND (reference sequence). CDR3 in DNA: TGTGCCAGTAGTATAGACCATTCGGGGTACGAGCAGTACTTC. This sequence encodes CASSIDHSGYEQYF.

The chain is built from TRBV7-3 and TRBJ2-2; unclear D gene. Trimming took 3 bases from V and 3 from J, leaving 5 bases between them. The germline V gene has CDR1 SGHTA and CDR2 FQGTGA. CDR3 length equals 13 residues. CDR3 DNA sequence: TGTGCCAGCAGCTTCGATTACACCGGGGAGCTGTTTTTT. This gives the protein CASSFDYTGELFF.

The CDR3 coding sequence is TGTGCCAGCAGCCTCTTAGGACCGCTGTACGAGCAGTACTTC. Translation gives CASSLLGPLYEQYF. J is TRBJ2-7 and V is TRBV28; D not certain. The CDR3 totals 14 residues. Trimming cost V 6 bases and J 4 bases, with 16 bases left between them. CDR1 and CDR2 (germline): MDHEN, SYDVKM.

The gene calls are TRBV5-3 and TRBJ2-7; TRBD2 matches at 7 bases. TRBV5-3 is reported as an ORF; its role is uncertain. The CDR3 has 15 amino acids. Trimming cost V 5 bases and J 0 bases; bases outside gene matches: 8. CDR3 sequence (DNA): TGTGCCAGAAGAGCGACTAGCACATGCTCCTACGAGCAGTACTTC. Translated, it gives CARRATSTCSYEQYF.

This chain joins TRBV5-4 and TRBJ1-2; D is perhaps TRBD1 (5 bases). The CDR3 extends over 14 amino acids. Trimming stripped 4 bases from V and 5 bases from J, with 15 bases between. Germline V gives CDR1 SGHNT, CDR2 YYREEE (reference sequence). The CDR3: CASSTRTGGYGYTF. The CDR3 DNA follows: TGTGCCAGCAGCACACGGACCGGGGGTTATGGCTACACCTTC.

The CDR3 region is CASSVLLGNTDTQYF. CDR3 sequence (DNA): TGTGCCAGCAGCGTACTCCTGGGGAACACAGATACGCAGTATTTT. The chain employs TRBV9 and TRBJ2-3; no firm D call. This CDR3 region has 15 residues. CDR1 is SGDLS and CDR2 is YYNGEE in the germline V gene. V dropped 1 base and J dropped 2 bases, with 11 bases sitting between them.

The chain links TRBV29-1 to TRBJ2-7; tentative D call: TRBD1 (5 bases). The CDR3 has 11 residues. The germline CDR1 and CDR2 sequences are SQVTM and ANQGSEA. The germline V and J ends were trimmed by 6 bases and 8 bases, with 14 bases remaining between them. The CDR3 sequence: CSVRTDRQQYF. For the CDR3, the DNA is TGCAGCGTCCGGACCGACAGACAGCAGTACTTC.

CDR3 region: CASSLSGTGEAGDSGNTIYF. The DNA of the CDR3 is TGCGCCAGCAGCCTCTCCGGGACAGGGGAGGCAGGAGACTCTGGAAACACCATATATTTT. The chain joins TRBV5-1 to TRBJ1-3; the match to TRBD1 covers 10 bases. Germline CDR1 and CDR2: SGHRS and YFSETQ. This CDR3 spans 20 amino acids. Germline trimming cut 4 bases from V and 0 bases from J; bases unmatched to any gene: 16.

This clone was seen only once. V is TRBV19 and J is TRBJ2-7, with 10 bases aligning to TRBD1. The CDR3 has 13 amino acids. Losses at the gene ends were 3 bases for V and 4 bases for J; bases not matched to a gene: 0. CDR1 and CDR2 from the germline V gene are LNHDA and SQIVND (reference sequence). The CDR3, as DNA: TGTGCCAGTAGTATGGACAGGGGGTACGAGCAGTACTTC. Translation: CASSMDRGYEQYF.

The V and J genes are TRBV28 and TRBJ1-4; TRBD1 might be the D (5 bases). Germline V gives CDR1 MDHEN, CDR2 SYDVKM. The CDR3 contains 16 residues. Trimming pared 5 bases from V and 2 bases from J, leaving 15 bases between. CDR3 sequence reads: CASSGLGPSTNEKLFF. The CDR3 DNA follows: TGTGCCAGCAGTGGATTGGGGCCGTCCACTAATGAAAAACTGTTTTTT.

CDR3 amino acids: CAWSPGGGQPQHF. CDR3 nucleotide sequence: TGTGCCTGGAGTCCAGGGGGCGGACAGCCCCAGCATTTT. V is TRBV30 and J is TRBJ1-5; TRBD1 aligns across 8 bases. Germline CDR1 is GTSNPN and CDR2 is SVGIG (reference sequence). Trimming took 2 bases from V and 7 from J; bases not matched to a gene: 4. This CDR3 comprises 13 residues.

This clone came up once. The chain has TRBV7-8 and TRBJ2-1; D is possibly TRBD2 (5 bases). The germline V gene has CDR1 SGHVS and CDR2 FQNEAQ. The CDR3 contains 15 residues. V was shortened by 0 bases and J by 3 bases, with 9 bases between the two germline ends. CDR3: CASSLALADYNEQFF. The CDR3 nucleotides read TGTGCCAGCAGCTTAGCCCTAGCTGACTACAATGAGCAGTTCTTC.

V gene TRBV15 combines with J gene TRBJ2-5; D not resolved. The V end was cut by 0 bases, the J end by 2 bases, with 7 bases between. The CDR3 runs 14 residues. The germline CDR1 and CDR2 sequences are LNHNV and YYDKDF (reference sequence). The CDR3 coding sequence is TGTGCCACCAGCAGAGAGCCGGCACAAGAGACCCAGTACTTC. Residues: CATSREPAQETQYF.

This clone was detected once. The J gene is TRBJ2-1, the V gene TRBV5-1, with D tentatively TRBD2 (6 bases). The CDR3 totals 15 residues. V was clipped by 0 bases and J by 14 bases, with 21 bases between them. Germline-derived CDR1 and CDR2 are SGHRS and YFSETQ. The CDR3 loop is CASSLAGERTTTKFF. The CDR3 DNA sequence: TGCGCCAGCAGCTTGGCGGGAGAGAGGACCACCACTAAGTTCTTC. Combining the CDR3 with reference TRBV5-1 and TRBJ2-1 gives the whole variable domain KAGVTQTPRYLIKTRGQQVTLSCSPISGHRSVSWYQQTPGQGLQFLFEYFSETQRNKGNFPGRFSGRQFSNSRSEMNVSTLELGDSALYLCASSLAGERTTTKFFGPGTRLTVL.

This chain links TRBV19 with TRBJ2-3; D gene uncertain. This CDR3 is 16 amino acids long. V shed 0 bases and J shed 5 bases, with 15 bases lying between them. The V gene's germline CDR1 is LNHDA and CDR2 SQIVND (reference sequence). CDR3 loop: CASSIDPAHSRDTQYF. The CDR3 DNA reads as TGTGCCAGTAGTATAGATCCGGCTCACTCAAGAGATACGCAGTATTTT.

The chain uses TRBV5-1 and TRBJ2-3; 9 bases map to TRBD1. The CDR3 loop spans 13 amino acids. J was trimmed by 3 bases and V by 5 bases; bases with no gene match: 1. CDR1 SGHRS and CDR2 YFSETQ come from the germline V gene. CDR3 residues: CASRQGATDTQYF. The CDR3 coding sequence is TGCGCCAGCAGACAGGGGGCTACAGATACGCAGTATTTT.

This chain joins TRBV2 and TRBJ2-5; TRBD2 aligns across 12 bases. This CDR3 comprises 17 residues. Germline CDR1 SNHLY, CDR2 FYNNEI. With 4 bases clipped from V and 1 base from J, the junction kept 7 bases outside the gene matches. CDR3 amino acids: CASSAMTTSGSQETQYF. DNA for the CDR3: TGTGCCAGCAGTGCAATGACGACTAGCGGGAGCCAAGAGACCCAGTACTTC.

The chain combines TRBV6-6 with TRBJ1-1; D is ambiguous. V gave up 9 bases and J gave up 3 bases, with 11 bases separating them. Germline V gene sequence: CDR1 MNHNY, CDR2 SVGAGI (reference sequence). The CDR3 is 12 amino acids. The CDR3 region has the DNA TGTGCCAGTGTGGCCGTGGACACTGAAGCTTTCTTT. As protein: CASVAVDTEAFF.

This chain joins TRBV7-6 and TRBJ1-5; 10 bases line up with TRBD1. Germline-derived CDR1 and CDR2 are SGHVS and FNYEAQ. This CDR3 comprises 16 residues. The trim removed 3 bases at V and 6 bases at J, leaving 8 bases unmatched. The CDR3 nucleotides are TGTGCCAGCAGCTTGGGGGGAAGACAGGGGGCTCAGCCCCAGCATTTT. Translation gives CASSLGGRQGAQPQHF.

The sample holds one count of this clone. This sequence joins TRBV5-1 and TRBJ1-1, with D unclear. V dropped 5 bases and J dropped 0 bases, with 11 bases sitting between them. Germline CDR1 is SGHRS and CDR2 is YFSETQ. The CDR3 contains 14 residues. CDR3 sequence: CASSYDLMNTEAFF. The CDR3 DNA is TGCGCCAGCAGTTATGATCTAATGAACACTGAAGCTTTCTTT.

This clone has a handful of counts. The chain uses TRBV12-5 and TRBJ2-2, with unresolved D. This CDR3 region has 14 residues. The V end lost 2 bases, the J end lost 4 bases, and 8 bases lay between the germline ends. Germline V lookup: CDR1 LGHNT, CDR2 FRNRAP. DNA of the CDR3: TGTGCTAGTGGTTTGACAACCGCCACCGGGGAGCTGTTTTTT. This translates into CASGLTTATGELFF. Looking up the rest from reference TRBV12-5 and TRBJ2-2 gives the full variable domain: DARVTQTPRHKVTEMGQEVTMRCQPILGHNTVFWYRQTMMQGLELLAYFRNRAPLDDSGMPKDRFSAEMPDATLATLKIQPSEPRDSAVYFCASGLTTATGELFFGEGSRLTVL.

The chain employs TRBV19 and TRBJ1-1, with no clear D. This CDR3 is 12 amino acids long. The germline V and J ends were trimmed by 5 bases and 3 bases, with 7 bases remaining between them. Germline V gene data show CDR1 as LNHDA and CDR2 as SQIVND (reference sequence). CDR3 amino acids: CASSEPHTEAFF. The CDR3 coding sequence is TGTGCCAGTAGTGAACCCCACACTGAAGCTTTCTTT.

The chain uses TRBV7-2 and TRBJ2-1; tentative D call: TRBD2 (6 bases). V was trimmed by 5 bases and J by 5 bases, leaving 13 bases between them. The CDR3 totals 14 residues. Germline V gene sequence: CDR1 SGHTA, CDR2 FQGNSA. In nucleotides, the CDR3 is TGTGCCAGCAGCCCAACCGGACTAAACAATGAGCAGTTCTTC. Its protein is CASSPTGLNNEQFF.

The J gene is TRBJ2-7, the V gene TRBV6-1; 11 bases match TRBD2. The ends lost 7 bases at V and 2 bases at J; junction bases unmatched: 7. This CDR3 is 15 amino acids long. In germline, CDR1 is MNHNS, CDR2 SASEGT. CDR3 in DNA: TGTGCCAGCAACCTAGCGGGAGGCAAAACCTACGAGCAGTACTTC. Translation gives CASNLAGGKTYEQYF.

This clone was counted a few times. Other DNA sequences of this sample code for an identical CDR3. CDR3 nucleotides: TGTGCCAGCAGCTTAGGGGAGGACTATGGCTACACCTTC. Its protein product is CASSLGEDYGYTF. This rearrangement joins TRBV7-3 to TRBJ1-2, with no clear D. The germline V gene has CDR1 SGHTA and CDR2 FQGTGA. CDR3 size: 13 residues. Trimming removed 2 bases from V and 3 bases from J, with 7 bases in between.

This chain connects TRBV5-1 to TRBJ2-7; D is undetermined. CDR1 SGHRS and CDR2 YFSETQ come from the germline V gene. V lost 0 bases and J lost 3, with 7 bases in between. The CDR3 length is 13 residues. The CDR3, as DNA: TGCGCCAGCAGCTTGGGGCGGAGCTACGAGCAGTACTTC. This sequence encodes CASSLGRSYEQYF.

The chain combines TRBV11-2 with TRBJ2-1; 11 positions agree with TRBD2. CDR1 and CDR2 (germline): SGHAT, FQNNGV. This CDR3 has 16 amino acids. Trimming removed 6 bases from V and 5 bases from J; junction bases left unmatched: 9. CDR3 sequence reads: CASRKLAGVKNNEQFF. CDR3 DNA sequence: TGTGCCAGCAGAAAACTAGCGGGAGTGAAGAACAATGAGCAGTTCTTC.